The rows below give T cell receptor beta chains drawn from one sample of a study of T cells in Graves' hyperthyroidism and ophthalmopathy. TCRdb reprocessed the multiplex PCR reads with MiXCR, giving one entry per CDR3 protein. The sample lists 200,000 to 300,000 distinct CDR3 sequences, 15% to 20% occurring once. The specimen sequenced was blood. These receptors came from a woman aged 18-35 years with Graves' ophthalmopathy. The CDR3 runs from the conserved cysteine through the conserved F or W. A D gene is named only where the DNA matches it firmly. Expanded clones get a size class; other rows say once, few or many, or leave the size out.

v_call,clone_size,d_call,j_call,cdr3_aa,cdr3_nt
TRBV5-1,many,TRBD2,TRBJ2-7,CASSLDRGRADEQYF,TGCGCCAGCAGCTTGGATCGAGGGAGGGCCGACGAGCAGTACTTC
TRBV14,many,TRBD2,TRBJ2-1,CASSQDGLAGYNEQFF,TGTGCCAGCAGCCAAGATGGACTAGCGGGGTACAATGAGCAGTTCTTC
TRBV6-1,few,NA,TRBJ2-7,CASSSPGSGGEQYF,TGTGCCAGCAGTTCCCCCGGGTCCGGGGGAGAGCAGTACTTC
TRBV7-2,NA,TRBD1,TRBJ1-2,CASSHRDRGPGGYTF,TGTGCCAGCAGCCACCGGGACAGGGGGCCCGGTGGCTACACCTTC
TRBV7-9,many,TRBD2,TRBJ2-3,CASSETGGGTDTQYF,TGTGCCAGCAGCGAGACCGGGGGGGGTACAGATACGCAGTATTTT
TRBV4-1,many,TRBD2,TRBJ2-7,CASSPAGPSLYEQYF,TGCGCCAGCAGCCCAGCGGGACCCTCACTTTACGAGCAGTACTTC
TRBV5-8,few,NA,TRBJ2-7,CASSLGLTGSYEQYF,TGTGCCAGCAGCTTGGGACTTACTGGCTCCTACGAGCAGTACTTC
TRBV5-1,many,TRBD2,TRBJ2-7,CASAEEAGVYEQYF,TGCGCCAGCGCAGAGGAGGCGGGAGTTTACGAGCAGTACTTC
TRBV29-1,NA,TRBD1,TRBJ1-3,CSARTGSGSTIYF,TGCAGCGCTCGGACAGGGTCTGGAAGCACCATATATTTT
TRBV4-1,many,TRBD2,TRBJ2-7,CASSQEVGGGFYEQYF,TGCGCCAGCAGCCAAGAGGTCGGGGGGGGCTTTTACGAGCAGTACTTC
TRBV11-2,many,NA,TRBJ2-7,CASSPTGSGYYEQYF,TGTGCCAGCAGCCCGACGGGATCCGGTTACTACGAGCAGTACTTC
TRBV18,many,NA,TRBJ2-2,CASSPRHLSNTGELFF,TGTGCCAGCTCACCTAGGCACTTATCGAACACCGGGGAGCTGTTTTTT
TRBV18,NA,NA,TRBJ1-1,CASSPVGGVPEAFF,TGTGCCAGCTCACCAGTGGGGGGGGTACCTGAAGCTTTCTTT
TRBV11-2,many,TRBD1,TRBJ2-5,CASSKDRGQETQYF,TGTGCCAGCAGCAAAGACAGGGGGCAGGAGACCCAGTACTTC
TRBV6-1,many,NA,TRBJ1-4,CASSERGRGEKLFF,TGTGCCAGCAGTGAACGAGGGAGAGGTGAAAAACTGTTTTTT
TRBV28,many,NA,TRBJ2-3,CASSFSGADTDTQYF,TGTGCCAGCAGTTTCTCGGGAGCGGACACAGATACGCAGTATTTT
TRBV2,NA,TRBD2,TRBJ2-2,CASGGDYERGEFFGELFF,TGTGCCAGCGGCGGCGACTATGAGCGGGGGGAATTCTTCGGGGAGCTGTTTTTT
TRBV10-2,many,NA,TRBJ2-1,CASTPGTPGSDEQFF,TGCGCCAGCACCCCCGGGACTCCTGGGAGCGATGAGCAGTTCTTC
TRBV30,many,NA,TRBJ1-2,CALEVKGTGYTF,TGTGCCCTGGAGGTCAAGGGAACTGGCTACACCTTC
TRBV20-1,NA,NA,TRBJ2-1,CSARRLDNEQFF,TGCAGTGCTCGTAGACTAGACAATGAGCAGTTCTTC
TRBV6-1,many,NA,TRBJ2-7,CASSSTGRVTYEQYF,TGTGCCAGCAGTTCGACAGGGAGGGTCACCTACGAGCAGTACTTC
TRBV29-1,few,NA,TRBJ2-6,CSVESVGPYF,TGCAGCGTTGAATCGGTGGGTCCTTACTTC
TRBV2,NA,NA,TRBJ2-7,CASSAFRGLGEQYF,TGTGCCAGCAGCGCCTTCCGGGGGCTGGGGGAGCAGTACTTC
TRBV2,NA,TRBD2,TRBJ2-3,CASSRRASGSTDTQYF,TGTGCCAGCAGCCGTCGGGCTAGCGGGAGTACAGATACGCAGTATTTT
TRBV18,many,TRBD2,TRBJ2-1,CASSPGTSGRADEQFF,TGTGCCAGCTCACCGGGGACTAGCGGGAGGGCCGATGAGCAGTTCTTC
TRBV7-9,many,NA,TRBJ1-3,CASRAKPSGGGDTIYF,TGTGCCAGCAGGGCGAAGCCGTCTGGGGGTGGTGACACCATATATTTT
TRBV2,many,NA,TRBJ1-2,CASSGSVGYNYGYTF,TGTGCCAGCAGTGGGTCAGTGGGGTATAACTATGGCTACACCTTC
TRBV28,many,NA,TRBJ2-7,CASSLPGSYEQYF,TGTGCCAGCAGTTTACCAGGCTCCTACGAGCAGTACTTC
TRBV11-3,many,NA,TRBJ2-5,CASSPFPDQETQYF,TGTGCCAGCAGCCCCTTCCCAGACCAAGAGACCCAGTACTTC
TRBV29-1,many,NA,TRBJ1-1,CSVASGAFTEAFF,TGCAGCGTAGCGTCAGGGGCGTTCACTGAAGCTTTCTTT
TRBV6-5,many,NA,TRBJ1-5,CASSYSTDGQPQHF,TGTGCCAGCAGTTACTCGACAGATGGTCAGCCCCAGCATTTT
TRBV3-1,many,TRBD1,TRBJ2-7,CASSLGTGPNEQYF,TGTGCCAGCTCCCTGGGGACAGGGCCCAACGAGCAGTACTTC
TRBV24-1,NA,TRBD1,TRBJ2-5,CATSGLRDRGPETQYF,TGTGCCACCAGTGGGCTCCGGGACAGGGGCCCGGAGACCCAGTACTTC
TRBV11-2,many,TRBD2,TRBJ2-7,CASSPRGREGSYEQYF,TGTGCCAGCAGCCCCCGCGGGCGGGAGGGTTCCTACGAGCAGTACTTC
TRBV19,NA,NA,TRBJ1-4,CASSIGTWENEKLFF,TGTGCCAGTAGTATTGGCACGTGGGAGAATGAAAAACTGTTTTTT
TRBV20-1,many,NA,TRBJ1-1,CSASRTFMNTEAFF,TGCAGTGCTAGCAGGACATTCATGAACACTGAAGCTTTCTTT
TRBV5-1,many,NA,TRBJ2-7,CASSFNAGSYEQYF,TGCGCCAGCAGCTTTAACGCAGGGTCCTACGAGCAGTACTTC
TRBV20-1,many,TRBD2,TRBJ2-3,CSPLLAGTDTQYF,TGCAGTCCCCTCCTAGCGGGAACAGATACGCAGTATTTT
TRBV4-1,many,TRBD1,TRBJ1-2,CASDPGTGHGYTF,TGCGCCAGCGACCCGGGGACAGGCCATGGCTACACCTTC
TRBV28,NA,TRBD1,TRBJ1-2,CASSPPEGASGYTF,TGTGCCAGCAGCCCTCCGGAGGGGGCCAGTGGCTACACCTTC
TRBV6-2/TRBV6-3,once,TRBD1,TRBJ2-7,CASSYPTGAGYEQYF,TGTGCCAGCAGTTACCCGACAGGGGCGGGATACGAGCAGTACTTC
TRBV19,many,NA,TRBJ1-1,CASRLDMVNTEAFF,TGTGCCAGTAGGCTCGACATGGTGAACACTGAAGCTTTCTTT
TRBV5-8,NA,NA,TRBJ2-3,CASSQTGLRTDTQYF,TGCGCCAGCAGCCAGACAGGACTCCGCACAGATACGCAGTATTTT
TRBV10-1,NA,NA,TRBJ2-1,CASSGPNEQFF,TGCGCCAGCAGTGGACCCAATGAGCAGTTCTTC
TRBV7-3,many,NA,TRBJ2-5,CASSPGAQETQYF,TGTGCCAGCAGCCCCGGAGCTCAAGAGACCCAGTACTTC
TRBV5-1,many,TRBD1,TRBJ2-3,CASFTQGADTQYF,TGCGCCAGCTTCACACAGGGGGCAGATACGCAGTATTTT
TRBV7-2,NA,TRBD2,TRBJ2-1,CASSLVVSGSYNEQFF,TGTGCCAGCAGCTTAGTAGTTAGCGGGTCCTACAATGAGCAGTTCTTC
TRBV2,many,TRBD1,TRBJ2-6,CARSTGVSGANVLTF,TGTGCCAGGAGTACAGGGGTGTCTGGGGCCAACGTCCTGACTTTC
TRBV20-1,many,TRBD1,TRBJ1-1,CSATQGDTEAFF,TGCAGTGCTACCCAGGGGGACACTGAAGCTTTCTTT
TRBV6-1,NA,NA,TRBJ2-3,CASSDGQFRDTQYF,TGTGCCAGCAGTGACGGACAGTTCAGGGATACGCAGTATTTT
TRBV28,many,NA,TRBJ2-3,CATLSSWGSPTDTQYF,TGTGCCACCCTATCGTCCTGGGGCAGCCCAACAGATACGCAGTATTTT